This note documents a single TCR beta chain sequence. The table lists this clone with a count of one. Its antigen is still unknown. No much larger clonotype is one base removed from it; base qualities were not supplied. The germline V gene (reference sequence) supplies CDR1 LNHNV and CDR2 YYDKDF. The cysteine opens and the phenylalanine closes a CDR3 of 14 amino acids. Only the CDR3 part of the read is kept: 42 bases, read in frame from the first base. V loses 6 bases at its end and J loses 6 bases; junction bases beyond the gene matches: 10. The CDR3 regions of human TCRbeta chains were subjected to immunosequencing. Turning to the authors' computational methods: TCRs in the repertoires were matched against a reference library of SARS-CoV-2-specific TCRs that had been generated with the MIRA antigen-specificity platform. Breadth meant the fraction of unique TCRs that were SARS-CoV-2-associated, whereas depth meant the fraction of total T cells that were SARS-CoV-2-associated. Using the MIRA data, each spike-specific TCR was assigned both to the spike region to which the TCR was reactive and to a CD4 or CD8 class. Log10-transformed breadth and depth values were compared by one-way ANOVA with Sidak's multiple comparisons tests. TCRdb retrieved this table from immuneACCESS and kept in-frame rearrangements only. Not all clones are present; in checked studies, unresolved V genes account for under half, and no reason is known for the remainder. V, J and clone size are those of that table, while D and trimming were read from the DNA. The sample records about 130,000 clones, around 90% of which are singletons. The ten largest account for 0.85% to 1.3% of the sample.

These data belong to a study of T cell responses to AZD1222 COVID-19 vaccine (dated by TCRdb to the early 2020s). Notes on the research overall: TCR sequencing was performed for roughly 250 trial participants, of whom roughly 200 were given two doses of AZD1222 and around 25 were given two doses of MenACWY control vaccine. Trial participants were enrolled by age into 18-55, 56-69 and 70-plus year subgroups, with approximately 150, 28 and 58 TCR-sequenced participants respectively.

This specimen's time point label, interpreted: about 28 days (+/-7) after the second vaccine dose. Because spike-specific TCR depth and breadth did not differ between the two schedules, AZD1222 recipients who got a second dose at roughly 4 weeks were pooled with those who got a second dose at roughly 12 weeks. Vaccinee samples were obtained from the UK trials COV001 and COV002, which included a single-blind randomized controlled phase 2/3 trial of AZD1222 (ChAdOx1 nCoV-19) in healthy adults. For TCRbeta chain sequencing, PBMC samples were collected from trial participants at day 0 and at day 28 after the second dose. The research as a whole found: Participants were mostly white British and included more females than males, and it was suggested by the authors that clonal diversity may have been underestimated. In the small 56-69-year group, the increase in depth fell short of significance, most likely because of low power. Vaccine-associated CD4 TCRs spanned the whole spike protein, with dominant responses in regions 160-218 and 743-854. Reportedly, close to half of the unique spike-specific TCRs recognized epitopes lying outside the regions that are mutated in the B.1.351 and B.1.1.7 variants. Conclusions about previously exposed vaccinees are limited, since just five to seven AZD1222 recipients were seropositive for SARS-CoV-2 at baseline. A significant rise in spike-specific TCR breadth and depth was observed after two AZD1222 doses relative to day 0 and relative to MenACWY recipients. Because no day 14 peak-response samples were available, the repertoires could be characterized only after the peak T cell response.

The material was peripheral blood, obtained 28 days after the second AZD1222 dose. Recombination linked TRBV15 to TRBJ1-2; 7 junctional bases match TRBD1. This TCR derives from an adult who received the AZD1222 COVID-19 vaccine. The CDR3 amino acid sequence is: CATRGEGAKNGYTF. The nucleotide sequence reads as follows: TGTGCCACCAGGGGCGAGGGGGCTAAGAATGGCTACACCTTC.